This T cell receptor beta chain is from a study of shared clonotypes between healthy human individuals. Study-wide findings and caveats: Investigators collected only blood, and repertoires in tissues likely differ.

Produced via immunoSEQ multiplex PCR; TCRdb's table is partial and in-frame only. The sample has roughly 2.5 million clones, 85% to 95% seen once. For this clone: Its cognate antigen is unknown.

Trimming took 6 bases from V and 7 from J, leaving 10 bases between them. Germline CDR1 and CDR2: MNHNY and SVGAGI (reference sequence). This CDR3 has 12 residues. Every one of the donors was a Caucasian adult that lived in Nashville, Tennessee. A split of CD4+ cells into CD45RA+ naive and CD45RA-negative memory subsets was performed. The V and J genes are TRBV6-6 and TRBJ1-5, with D tentatively TRBD1 (6 bases). The sequenced sample was naive CD4+ T cells sorted from blood. Stated subset: CD45RA+ positively selected. The sequence was obtained from a man younger than 35 in good health. The CDR3 DNA is TGTGCCAGCAGATTACAGGGACAGCCCCAGCATTTT. This codes for CASRLQGQPQHF.